This passage covers 7 T cell receptor beta chains from one sample sequenced in a study of cytomegalovirus exposure and HLA in healthy donors. 60 Vbeta and 13 Jbeta primers were used in PCR. TCRdb's copy holds only in-frame clones and misses some; the assay was immunoSEQ multiplex PCR. The data hold 120,000 to 150,000 clones, with 60% to 85% observed a single time. Sample: PBMCs. The receptor set was obtained from a man in his forties in good health and CMV-seropositive.

Notes on this clone: Possible read error: a much larger clone is one base away. The gene calls are TRBV5-6 and TRBJ2-7; D may be TRBD2 (5 bases). Germline loops: CDR1 SGHDT, CDR2 YYEEEE. Deletions cut 2 bases from V and 4 bases from J, with 10 bases between. This CDR3 comprises 13 residues. CDR3 residues: CASSLAREYEQYF. CDR3 coding DNA: TGTGCCAGCAGCTTAGCACGGGAATACGAGCAGTACTTC.

This rearrangement joins TRBV7-9 to TRBJ2-7, with no clear D. Deletions cut 4 bases from V and 0 bases from J, with 10 bases between. The CDR3 sequence is 14 residues long. The V gene's germline CDR1 is SEHNR and CDR2 FQNEAQ (reference sequence). CDR3 in DNA: TGTGCCAGCAGCTCCTCACAGTACTCCTACGAGCAGTACTTC. Protein: CASSSSQYSYEQYF.

A note on this clone: Other DNA sequences from this sample encode an identical CDR3 as well. The chain couples TRBV12-5 to TRBJ2-5; TRBD2 agrees at 13 bases. The CDR3 spans 18 residues. Per the germline V gene, CDR1 is LGHNT and CDR2 is FRNRAP. V was clipped by 6 bases and J by 5 bases; unmatched bases: 15. In DNA form, the CDR3 reads TGTGCTAGTGGCCAAAGGACTAGCGGGAGAGGGCGGCGCGAGACCCAGTACTTC. The encoded protein is CASGQRTSGRGRRETQYF.

The rearrangement joins TRBV5-4 to TRBJ2-3, with D possibly TRBD2 on 5 matching bases. Trimming pared 5 bases from V and 0 bases from J, leaving 19 bases between. Germline V gene lookup returns CDR1 SGHNT and CDR2 YYREEE (reference sequence). The CDR3 sequence is 17 residues long. In nucleotides, the CDR3 is TGTGCCAGCAGTTCGCGGGTCCGTAGCGAGAGCACAGATACGCAGTATTTT. Translated: CASSSRVRSESTDTQYF.

This sequence joins TRBV29-1 and TRBJ1-2, with TRBD1 identical over 7 bases. The CDR3 is made up of 12 amino acids. Per the germline V gene, CDR1 is SQVTM and CDR2 is ANQGSEA. The V and J ends lost 4 bases and 5 bases, in that order; junction bases with no gene match: 4. The DNA of the CDR3 is TGCAGCGTTGCGGAGGGGGCTTATGGCTACACCTTC. Its translation: CSVAEGAYGYTF.

This clone was observed a handful of times. CDR3 amino acids: CASGGAREKLFF. The DNA of the CDR3 is TGTGCCAGTGGAGGGGCGAGGGAAAAACTGTTTTTT. The chain recombines TRBV2 with TRBJ1-4, with a possible D match to TRBD1 (5 bases). The CDR3 has 12 amino acids. Trimming removed 9 bases at V and 8 bases at J, with 13 bases between. Germline values: CDR1 SNHLY, CDR2 FYNNEI.

The V gene is TRBV30, the J gene TRBJ2-2; maybe TRBD1 (6 bases). Germline CDR1 and CDR2: GTSNPN and SVGIG (reference sequence). The CDR3 has 14 residues. V was cut by 7 bases and J by 7 bases, with 19 bases left in between. The CDR3 loop reads CASPRGQLIGELFF. The CDR3 nucleotides read TGTGCCTCTCCTCGCGGACAGCTAATCGGGGAGCTGTTTTTT.